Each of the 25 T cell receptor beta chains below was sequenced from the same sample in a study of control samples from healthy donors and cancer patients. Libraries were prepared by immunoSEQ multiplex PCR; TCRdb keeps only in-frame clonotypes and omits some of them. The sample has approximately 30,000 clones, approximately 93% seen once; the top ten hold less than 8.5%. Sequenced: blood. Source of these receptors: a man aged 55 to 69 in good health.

CDR3 sequence reads: CASSPPEGVTEAFF. CDR3 sequence (DNA): TGTGCCAGCTCACCACCGGAAGGGGTCACTGAAGCTTTCTTT. The genes are TRBV18 and TRBJ1-1, with D possibly TRBD1 on 5 matching bases. This CDR3 has 14 amino acids. Per germline, CDR1 KGHSH and CDR2 LQKENI. V was trimmed by 0 bases and J by 4 bases, leaving 9 bases between them.

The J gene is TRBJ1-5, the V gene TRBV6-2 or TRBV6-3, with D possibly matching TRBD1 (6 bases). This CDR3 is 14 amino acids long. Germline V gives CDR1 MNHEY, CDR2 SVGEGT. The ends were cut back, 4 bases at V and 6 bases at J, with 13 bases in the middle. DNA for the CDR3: TGTGCCAGCAGTTTACCAGGGGAGGGTCAGCCCCAGCATTTT. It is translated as CASSLPGEGQPQHF.

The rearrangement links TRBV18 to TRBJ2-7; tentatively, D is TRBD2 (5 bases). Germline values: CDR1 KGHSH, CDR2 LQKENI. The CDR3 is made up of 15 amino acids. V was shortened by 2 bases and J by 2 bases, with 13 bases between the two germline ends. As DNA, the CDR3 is TGTGCCAGCTCACCAGGGAGAGGAATGACCTACGAGCAGTACTTC. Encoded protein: CASSPGRGMTYEQYF.

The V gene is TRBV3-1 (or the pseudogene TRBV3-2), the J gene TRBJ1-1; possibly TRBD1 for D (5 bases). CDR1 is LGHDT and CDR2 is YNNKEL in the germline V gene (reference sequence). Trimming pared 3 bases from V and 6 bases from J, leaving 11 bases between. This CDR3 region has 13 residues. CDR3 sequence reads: CASSQGVIAEAFF. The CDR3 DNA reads TGTGCCAGCAGCCAGGGGGTGATCGCTGAAGCTTTCTTT.

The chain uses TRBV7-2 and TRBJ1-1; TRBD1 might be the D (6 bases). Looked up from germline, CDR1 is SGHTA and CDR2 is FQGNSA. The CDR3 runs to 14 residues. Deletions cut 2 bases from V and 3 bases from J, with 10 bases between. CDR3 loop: CASSLQGYDTEAFF. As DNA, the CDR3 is TGTGCCAGCAGCTTACAGGGGTATGACACTGAAGCTTTCTTT.

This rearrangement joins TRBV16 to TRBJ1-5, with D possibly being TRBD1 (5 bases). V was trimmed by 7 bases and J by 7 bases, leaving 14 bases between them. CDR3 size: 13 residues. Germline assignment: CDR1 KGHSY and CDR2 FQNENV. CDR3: CASTDGGRQPQHF. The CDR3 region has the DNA TGTGCCAGCACCGACGGGGGTAGACAGCCCCAGCATTTT.

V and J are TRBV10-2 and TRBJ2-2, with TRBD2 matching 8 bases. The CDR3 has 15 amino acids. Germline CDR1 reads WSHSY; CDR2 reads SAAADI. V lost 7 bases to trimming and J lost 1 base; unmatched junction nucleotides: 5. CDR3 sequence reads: CASTLAGGNTGELFF. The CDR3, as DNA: TGCGCCAGCACCCTCGCGGGGGGGAACACCGGGGAGCTGTTTTTT.

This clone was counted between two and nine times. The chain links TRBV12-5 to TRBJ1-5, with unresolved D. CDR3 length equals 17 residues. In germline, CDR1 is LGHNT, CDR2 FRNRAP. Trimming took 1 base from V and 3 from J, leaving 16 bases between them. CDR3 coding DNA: TGTGCTAGTGGTTTGGACCCACCAAGATACCTCAATCAGCCCCAGCATTTT. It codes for CASGLDPPRYLNQPQHF.

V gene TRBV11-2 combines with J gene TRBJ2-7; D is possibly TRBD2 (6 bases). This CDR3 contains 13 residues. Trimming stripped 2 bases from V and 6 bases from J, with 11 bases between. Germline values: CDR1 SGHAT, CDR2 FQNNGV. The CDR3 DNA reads TGTGCCAGCAGCTTATCAGGGAGGTCCGAGCAGTACTTC. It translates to CASSLSGRSEQYF.

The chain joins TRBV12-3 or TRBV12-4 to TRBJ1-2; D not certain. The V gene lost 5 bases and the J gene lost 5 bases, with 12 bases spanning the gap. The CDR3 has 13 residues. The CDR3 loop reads CASSQDWRYGYTF. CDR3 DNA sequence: TGTGCCAGCAGTCAGGATTGGCGGTATGGCTACACCTTC.

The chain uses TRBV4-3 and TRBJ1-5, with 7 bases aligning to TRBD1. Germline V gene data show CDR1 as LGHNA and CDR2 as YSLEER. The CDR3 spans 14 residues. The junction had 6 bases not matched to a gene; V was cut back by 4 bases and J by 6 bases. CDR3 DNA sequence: TGCGCCAGCAGCCTGGGACAGTTCGGTCAGCCCCAGCATTTT. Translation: CASSLGQFGQPQHF.

Written as DNA, the CDR3 is TGTGCCAGCAGCTTGTGGTTTATGACAGGTCGGTTCACTGAAGCTTTCTTT. Protein sequence: CASSLWFMTGRFTEAFF. The rearrangement uses TRBV5-6 and TRBJ1-1; weak D call: TRBD1 (6 bases). The CDR3 contains 17 residues. CDR1 SGHDT and CDR2 YYEEEE come from the germline V gene. Between the trimmed V and J ends, which lost 1 base and 4 bases, there was a span of 20 bases.

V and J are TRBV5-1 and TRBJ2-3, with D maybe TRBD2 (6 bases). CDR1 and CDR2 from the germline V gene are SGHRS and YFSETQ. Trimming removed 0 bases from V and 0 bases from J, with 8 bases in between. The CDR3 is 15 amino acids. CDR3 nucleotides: TGCGCCAGCAGCTTGGGGGGACTGAGCACAGATACGCAGTATTTT. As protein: CASSLGGLSTDTQYF. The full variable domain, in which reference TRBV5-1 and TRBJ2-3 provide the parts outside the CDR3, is KAGVTQTPRYLIKTRGQQVTLSCSPISGHRSVSWYQQTPGQGLQFLFEYFSETQRNKGNFPGRFSGRQFSNSRSEMNVSTLELGDSALYLCASSLGGLSTDTQYFGPGTRLTVL.

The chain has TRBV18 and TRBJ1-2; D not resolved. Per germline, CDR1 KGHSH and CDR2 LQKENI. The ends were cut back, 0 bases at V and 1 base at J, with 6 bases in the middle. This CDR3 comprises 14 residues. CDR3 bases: TGTGCCAGCTCACCACCTTCCTTTAACTATGGCTACACCTTC. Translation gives CASSPPSFNYGYTF.

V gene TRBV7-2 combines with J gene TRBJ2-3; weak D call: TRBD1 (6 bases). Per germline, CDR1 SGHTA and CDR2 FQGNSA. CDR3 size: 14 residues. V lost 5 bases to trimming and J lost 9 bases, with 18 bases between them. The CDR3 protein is CASSQTGGPTTQYF. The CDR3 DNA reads TGTGCCAGCAGCCAGACAGGAGGCCCGACAACGCAGTATTTT.

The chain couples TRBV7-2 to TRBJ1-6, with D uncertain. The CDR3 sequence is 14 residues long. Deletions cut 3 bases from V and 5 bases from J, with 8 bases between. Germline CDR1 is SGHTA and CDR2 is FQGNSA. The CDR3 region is CASSLGQNNSPLHF. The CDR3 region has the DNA TGTGCCAGCAGCTTGGGCCAAAATAATTCACCCCTCCACTTT.

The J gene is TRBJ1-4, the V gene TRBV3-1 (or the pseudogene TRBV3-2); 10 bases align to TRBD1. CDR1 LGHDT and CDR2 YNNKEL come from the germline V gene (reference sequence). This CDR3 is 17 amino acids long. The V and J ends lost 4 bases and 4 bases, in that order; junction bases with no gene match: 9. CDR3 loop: CASSLYATGGSNEKLFF. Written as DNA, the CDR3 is TGTGCCAGCAGCCTGTACGCGACAGGGGGCAGTAATGAAAAACTGTTTTTT.

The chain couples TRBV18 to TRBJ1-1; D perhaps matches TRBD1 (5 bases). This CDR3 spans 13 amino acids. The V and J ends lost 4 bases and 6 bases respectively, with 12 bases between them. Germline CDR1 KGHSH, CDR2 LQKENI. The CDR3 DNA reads TGTGCCAGCTCACGAGACAGTTCCTCTGAAGCTTTCTTT. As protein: CASSRDSSSEAFF.

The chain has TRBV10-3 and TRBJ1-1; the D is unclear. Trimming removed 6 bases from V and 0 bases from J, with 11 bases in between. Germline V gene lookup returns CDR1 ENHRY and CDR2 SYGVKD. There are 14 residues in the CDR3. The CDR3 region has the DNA TGTGCCATCAGACAAACAGCCTTGAACACTGAAGCTTTCTTT. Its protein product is CAIRQTALNTEAFF.

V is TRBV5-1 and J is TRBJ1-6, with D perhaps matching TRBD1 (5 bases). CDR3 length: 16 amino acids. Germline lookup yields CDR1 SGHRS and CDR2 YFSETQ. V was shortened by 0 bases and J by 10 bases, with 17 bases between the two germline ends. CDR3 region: CASSLVGRDLSSPLHF. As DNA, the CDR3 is TGCGCCAGCAGCTTGGTAGGCCGGGACCTTAGCTCACCCCTCCACTTT. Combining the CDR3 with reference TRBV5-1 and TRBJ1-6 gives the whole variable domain KAGVTQTPRYLIKTRGQQVTLSCSPISGHRSVSWYQQTPGQGLQFLFEYFSETQRNKGNFPGRFSGRQFSNSRSEMNVSTLELGDSALYLCASSLVGRDLSSPLHFGNGTRLTVT.

The CDR3 bases are TGTGCCAGCATCTTGAACTACGAGCAGTACTTC. Translated: CASILNYEQYF. The chain joins TRBV6-5 to TRBJ2-7; D gene ambiguous. The CDR3 is made up of 11 amino acids. In germline, CDR1 is MNHEY, CDR2 SVGAGI. V was clipped by 7 bases and J by 3 bases, with 7 bases between them.

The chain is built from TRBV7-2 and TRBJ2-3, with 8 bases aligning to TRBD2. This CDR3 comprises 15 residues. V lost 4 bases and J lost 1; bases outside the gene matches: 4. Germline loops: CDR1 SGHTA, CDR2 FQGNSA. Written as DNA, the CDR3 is TGTGCCAGCAGCTCCCAGCGGGGGCGCACAGATACGCAGTATTTT. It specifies CASSSQRGRTDTQYF. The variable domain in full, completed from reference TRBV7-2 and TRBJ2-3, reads GAGVSQSPSNKVTEKGKDVELRCDPISGHTALYWYRQSLGQGLEFLIYFQGNSAPDKSGLPSDRFSAERTGGSVSTLTIQRTQQEDSAVYLCASSSQRGRTDTQYFGPGTRLTVL.

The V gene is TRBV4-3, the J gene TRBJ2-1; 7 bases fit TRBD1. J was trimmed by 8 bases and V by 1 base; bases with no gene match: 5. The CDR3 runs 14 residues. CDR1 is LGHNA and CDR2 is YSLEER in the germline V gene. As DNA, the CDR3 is TGCGCCAGCAGCCAAGGACAGGGTGTTGATGAGCAGTTCTTC. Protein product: CASSQGQGVDEQFF.

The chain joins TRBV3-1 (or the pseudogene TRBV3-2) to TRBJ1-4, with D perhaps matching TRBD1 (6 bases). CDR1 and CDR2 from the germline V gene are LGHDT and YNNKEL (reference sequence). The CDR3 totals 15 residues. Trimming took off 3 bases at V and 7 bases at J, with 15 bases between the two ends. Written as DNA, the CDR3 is TGTGCCAGCAGCCACTTGCAGGGGAGGGGTGAAAAACTGTTTTTT. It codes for CASSHLQGRGEKLFF.

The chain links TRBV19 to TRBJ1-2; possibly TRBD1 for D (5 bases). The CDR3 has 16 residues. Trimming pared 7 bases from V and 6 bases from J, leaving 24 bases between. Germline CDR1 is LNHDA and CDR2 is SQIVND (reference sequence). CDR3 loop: CASNGPGGDWRNGYTF. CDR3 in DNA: TGTGCCAGTAACGGTCCTGGGGGGGATTGGCGAAATGGCTACACCTTC.